The clone carrying this T cell receptor beta chain was observed a few times. The data are from a study of identical twins. The CDR3 sequence is 16 residues long. The V and J ends lost 4 bases and 8 bases, in that order; junction bases with no gene match: 13. One entry per CDR3 protein, called by TCRdb with MiXCR from the 5' RACE reads. The profile covers 600,000 to 850,000 distinct CDR3 sequences, with 15% to 20% appearing a single time and 13% taken by the ten largest. These data also featured in a second study, about T cells expressing NK-cell markers.

The source of this sequence is a woman aged 18-30 years in good health. The chain is built from TRBV12-3 or TRBV12-4 and TRBJ2-1; TRBD1 matches at 8 bases. The specimen was PBMCs. The CDR3 loop reads CASSYPGTGGGDEQFF. In nucleotides, the CDR3 is TGTGCCAGCAGTTACCCCGGGACAGGTGGCGGGGATGAGCAGTTCTTC.